This TCR beta chain was documented in a study of T cell changes during pregnancy in multiple sclerosis. Produced via immunoSEQ multiplex PCR; TCRdb's table is partial and in-frame only. The sample lists fewer than 75,000 clones, about 89% occurring once. The sequence was obtained from a female donor with multiple sclerosis, enrolled in a pregnancy study. Sequenced material: peripheral blood, taken in the second trimester of pregnancy.

CDR3 residues: CASAGGGNQPQHF. The CDR3 DNA sequence: TGTGCCAGTGCGGGGGGAGGCAATCAGCCCCAGCATTTT. The chain links TRBV6-5 to TRBJ1-5, with a weak D call TRBD1 (5 bases). This CDR3 comprises 13 residues. Deletions cut 9 bases from V and 2 bases from J, with 11 bases between. Germline CDR1 and CDR2: MNHEY and SVGAGI.